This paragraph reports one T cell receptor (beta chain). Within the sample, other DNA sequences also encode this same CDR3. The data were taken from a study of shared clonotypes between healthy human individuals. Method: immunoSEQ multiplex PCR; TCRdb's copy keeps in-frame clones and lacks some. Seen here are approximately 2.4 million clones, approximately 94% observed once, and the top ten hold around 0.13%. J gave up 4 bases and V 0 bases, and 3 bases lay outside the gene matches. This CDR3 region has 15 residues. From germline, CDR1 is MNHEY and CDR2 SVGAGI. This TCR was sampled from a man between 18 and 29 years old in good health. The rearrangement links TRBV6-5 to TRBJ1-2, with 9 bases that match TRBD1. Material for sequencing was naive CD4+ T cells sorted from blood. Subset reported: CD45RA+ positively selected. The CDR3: CASSYSPTGGYGYTF. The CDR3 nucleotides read TGTGCCAGCAGTTACTCACCGACAGGGGGCTATGGCTACACCTTC.